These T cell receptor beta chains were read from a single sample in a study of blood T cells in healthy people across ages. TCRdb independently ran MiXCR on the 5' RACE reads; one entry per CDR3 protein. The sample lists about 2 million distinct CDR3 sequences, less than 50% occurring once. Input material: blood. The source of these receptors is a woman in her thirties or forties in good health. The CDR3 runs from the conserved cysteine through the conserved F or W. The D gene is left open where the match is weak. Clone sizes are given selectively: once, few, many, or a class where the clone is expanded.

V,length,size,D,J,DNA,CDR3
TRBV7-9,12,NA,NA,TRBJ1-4,TGTGCCAGCAGCCCAATAACCGAAAAACTGTTTTTT,CASSPITEKLFF
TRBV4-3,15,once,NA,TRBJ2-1,TGCGCCAGCAGCCTTAATATGGGCAAGCTAAATGAGCAGTTCTTC,CASSLNMGKLNEQFF
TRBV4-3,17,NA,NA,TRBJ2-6,TGCGCCAGCAGCCAATCCAGGGGGGAGTCTGGGGCCAACGTCCTGACTTTC,CASSQSRGESGANVLTF
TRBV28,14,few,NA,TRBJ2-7,TGTGCCAGCAGACCGGGGGACCTCTCCTACGAGCAGTACTTC,CASRPGDLSYEQYF
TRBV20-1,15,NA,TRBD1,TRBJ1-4,TGCAGTGCGGTAAAACTCCGGGACAGGGATGAAAAACTGTTTTTT,CSAVKLRDRDEKLFF
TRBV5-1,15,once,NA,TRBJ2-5,TGCGCCAGCAGCTTCGGAGGGGTGCCCCAAGAGACCCAGTACTTC,CASSFGGVPQETQYF
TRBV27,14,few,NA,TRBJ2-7,TGTGCCAGCAGTTTAAACGGCAGGGGCGACGAGCAGTACTTC,CASSLNGRGDEQYF
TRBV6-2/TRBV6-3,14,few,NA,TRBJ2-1,TGTGCCAGCAGTTTATCCCGCTGGTTCAATGAGCAGTTCTTC,CASSLSRWFNEQFF
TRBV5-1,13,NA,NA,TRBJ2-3,TGCGCCAGCCGGCGGGGAGACACAGATACGCAGTATTTT,CASRRGDTDTQYF
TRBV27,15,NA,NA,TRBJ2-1,TGTGCCAGCAGTTCAGGACATAGTCCGCTGCATGAGCAGTTCTTC,CASSSGHSPLHEQFF
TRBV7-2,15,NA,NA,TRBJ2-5,TGTGCCAGCAGCCCTACGAACAGGGTACAAGAGACCCAGTACTTC,CASSPTNRVQETQYF
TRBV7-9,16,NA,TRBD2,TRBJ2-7,TGTGCCAGCAGCACGGGACTAGCGGGGGCCTCCTACGAGCAGTACTTC,CASSTGLAGASYEQYF
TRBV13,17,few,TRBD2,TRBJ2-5,TGTGCCAGCAGCTCCGCTAGCGGGGGCCCCGCGAGTGGGACCCAGTACTTC,CASSSASGGPASGTQYF
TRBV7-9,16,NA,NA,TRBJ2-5,TGTGCCAGCAGCTTAGCCACAGGGTATACTCAAGAGACCCAGTACTTC,CASSLATGYTQETQYF
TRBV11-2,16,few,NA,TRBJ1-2,TGTGCCAGCAGCCTAGGTCGCATGGCGGGGGAAAATGGCTACACCTTC,CASSLGRMAGENGYTF
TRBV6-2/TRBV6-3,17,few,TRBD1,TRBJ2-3,TGTGCCAGCAGTTACCTAATGACAGGGGGCGCGACAGATACGCAGTATTTT,CASSYLMTGGATDTQYF
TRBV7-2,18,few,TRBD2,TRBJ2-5,TGTGCCAGCAGCCCAGGAGCTTGGCGGGGGGCCTTCAGGGAGACCCAGTACTTC,CASSPGAWRGAFRETQYF
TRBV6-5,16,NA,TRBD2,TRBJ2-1,TGTGCCAACAGTAAAACTAGCGGGGGTTTTTACGGTGAGCAGTTCTTC,CANSKTSGGFYGEQFF
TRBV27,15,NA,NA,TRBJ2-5,TGTGCCAGCAGTCCCCAACGATCTAGAAAAGAGACCCAGTACTTC,CASSPQRSRKETQYF
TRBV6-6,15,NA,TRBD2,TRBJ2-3,TGTGCCAGCAGTCGAACTAGCGTCCGTTTGGATACGCAGTATTTT,CASSRTSVRLDTQYF
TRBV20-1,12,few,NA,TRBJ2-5,TGCAGTGCTACGGACAGACAAGAGACCCAGTACTTC,CSATDRQETQYF
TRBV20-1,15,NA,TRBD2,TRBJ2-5,TGCAGTGCTAGGCTTGGCGGGGGGGCCCAAGAGACCCAGTACTTC,CSARLGGGAQETQYF
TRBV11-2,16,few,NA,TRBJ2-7,TGTGCCAGCAGCTTATTTTTACGGCAGACCTATGACGAGCAGTACTTC,CASSLFLRQTYDEQYF
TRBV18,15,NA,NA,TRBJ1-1,TGTGCCAGCTCACCACCGATTCTCAGGAACACTGAAGCTTTCTTT,CASSPPILRNTEAFF
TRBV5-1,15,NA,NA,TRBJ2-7,TGCGCCAGCAGCGTGTCCCAGGGAGGGGGTTACGAGCAGTACTTC,CASSVSQGGGYEQYF
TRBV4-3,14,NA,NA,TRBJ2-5,TGCGCCAGCAGCCAAGGAGGGTTTAAAGAGACCCAGTACTTC,CASSQGGFKETQYF
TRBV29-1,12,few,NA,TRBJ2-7,TGCAGCGTGAAATTACAGGGTAACGAGCAGTACTTC,CSVKLQGNEQYF
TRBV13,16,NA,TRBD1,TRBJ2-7,TGTGCCAGCAGCTTCCGGGGACAGGGCGGCTCCTACGAGCAGTACTTC,CASSFRGQGGSYEQYF
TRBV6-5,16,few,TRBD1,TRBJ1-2,TGTGCCAGCAGATTCCCGGGGACAGCCCATTTCTATGGCTACACCTTC,CASRFPGTAHFYGYTF
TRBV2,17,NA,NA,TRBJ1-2,TGTGCCAGCAGTGATATACCCCTCCTGTCGGCTAACTATGGCTACACCTTC,CASSDIPLLSANYGYTF
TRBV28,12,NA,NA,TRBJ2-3,TGTGCCAGCAGCAGTCTTACAGATACGCGGTATTTT,CASSSLTDTRYF
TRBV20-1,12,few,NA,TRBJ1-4,TGCAGTGCTAGAGATCTAACAGAAAAACTGTTTTTT,CSARDLTEKLFF
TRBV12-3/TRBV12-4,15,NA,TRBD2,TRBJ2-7,TGTGCCAGCAGTCCAACGAGACTAGCGACGAGGGAGCAGTACTTC,CASSPTRLATREQYF
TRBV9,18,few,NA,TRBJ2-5,TGTGCCAGCAGCGTAGCCCCGACAACCAGGGGGGTTCAAGAGACCCAGTACTTC,CASSVAPTTRGVQETQYF
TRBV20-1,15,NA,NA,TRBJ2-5,TGCAGTGCTAGAGATACGGGGGAACCCCAAGAGACCCAGTACTTC,CSARDTGEPQETQYF
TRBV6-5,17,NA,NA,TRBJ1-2,TGTGCCAGCAGTTACTCGTTTCCTCCGTACGGTAACTATGGCTACACCTTC,CASSYSFPPYGNYGYTF
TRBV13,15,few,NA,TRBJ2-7,TGTGCCAGCAGCCCCGACACCGGCGGGGTCTACGAGCAGTACTTC,CASSPDTGGVYEQYF
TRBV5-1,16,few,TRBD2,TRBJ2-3,TGCGCCAGCAGCCGTCTAGCGGGGGCTAACACAGATACGCAGTATTTT,CASSRLAGANTDTQYF
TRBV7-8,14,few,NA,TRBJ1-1,TGCGCCAGCAGCCAGAGACAGGCCAACACTGAAGCTTTCTTT,CASSQRQANTEAFF
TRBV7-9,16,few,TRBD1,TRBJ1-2,TGTGCCAGCAGCATGCTAGCGACAGGGGAAATCTTTGGCTACACCTTC,CASSMLATGEIFGYTF
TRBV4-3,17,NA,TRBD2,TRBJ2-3,TGCGCCAGCAGCCAAGATCCCGCGGGGGTGACTGGAGATACGCAGTATTTT,CASSQDPAGVTGDTQYF
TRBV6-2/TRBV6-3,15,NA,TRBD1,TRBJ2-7,TGTGCCTGCCGCTCGGGACAGTTGGTCCTCTACGAGCAGTACTTC,CACRSGQLVLYEQYF
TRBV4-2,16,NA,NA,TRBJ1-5,TGTGCCAGCAGCCAAGATTTCGTAAGTGACGATCAGCCCCAGCATTTT,CASSQDFVSDDQPQHF